What follows are 12 T cell receptor beta chains derived from one specimen sequenced in a study of cytomegalovirus exposure and HLA in healthy donors. PCR amplification relied on 60 Vbeta primers (plus 13 Jbeta primers). Clones were read by immunoSEQ multiplex PCR, and TCRdb kept only the in-frame ones, dropping some. In the table there are tens of thousands of clones, about 76% of which are singletons. Material for sequencing was PBMCs. These receptor sequences come from a male donor in good health and CMV-seropositive.

V gene TRBV7-6 combines with J gene TRBJ2-1, with D unresolved. Trimming pared 5 bases from V and 9 bases from J, leaving 11 bases between. CDR1 is SGHVS, CDR2 FNYEAQ, per germline. CDR3 size: 12 residues. DNA of the CDR3: TGTGCCAGCAGCCTACCAAGTATTGAGCAGTTCTTC. Its translation is CASSLPSIEQFF. The complete variable domain, with remaining parts taken from reference TRBV7-6 and TRBJ2-1, reads GAGVSQSPRYKVTKRGQDVALRCDPISGHVSLYWYRQALGQGPEFLTYFNYEAQQDKSGLPNDRFSAERPEGSISTLTIQRTEQRDSAMYRCASSLPSIEQFFGPGTRLTVL.

The chain joins TRBV7-2 to TRBJ2-1; 8 bases line up with TRBD1. Germline values: CDR1 SGHTA, CDR2 FQGNSA. V trimming: 5 bases; J trimming: 7 bases; junction bases outside the gene matches: 10. This CDR3 contains 15 residues. CDR3 residues: CASSGYGQGLNEQFF. The CDR3 DNA follows: TGTGCCAGCAGCGGATATGGACAGGGCCTTAATGAGCAGTTCTTC. Using reference TRBV7-2 and TRBJ2-1 for the parts outside the CDR3, the full variable domain is GAGVSQSPSNKVTEKGKDVELRCDPISGHTALYWYRQSLGQGLEFLIYFQGNSAPDKSGLPSDRFSAERTGGSVSTLTIQRTQQEDSAVYLCASSGYGQGLNEQFFGPGTRLTVL.

V usage is TRBV27 and J usage is TRBJ1-2; tentative D call: TRBD1 (6 bases). Germline lookup yields CDR1 MNHEY and CDR2 SMNVEV (reference sequence). V dropped 2 bases and J dropped 0 bases, with 7 bases sitting between them. The CDR3 has 14 residues. The CDR3 loop is CASSLGGTNYGYTF. The CDR3 region has the DNA TGTGCCAGCAGTTTAGGGGGCACTAACTATGGCTACACCTTC.

The CDR3 is CASSYKYEQYF. The DNA for the CDR3 is TGTGCCAGCAGCTACAAATACGAGCAGTACTTC. V and J are TRBV7-2 and TRBJ2-7; no firm D call. V was trimmed by 4 bases and J by 4 bases, leaving 5 bases between them. CDR3 length: 11 amino acids. Germline V gene sequence: CDR1 SGHTA, CDR2 FQGNSA.

The gene calls are TRBV19 and TRBJ1-2, with 7 bases matching TRBD1. J gave up 3 bases and V 5 bases, and 9 bases lay outside the gene matches. This CDR3 comprises 15 residues. Germline CDR1 LNHDA, CDR2 SQIVND (reference sequence). This chain's CDR3 is CASSDIEGADYGYTF. In DNA, the CDR3 is TGTGCCAGTAGTGACATAGAGGGGGCAGACTATGGCTACACCTTC.

CDR3 sequence (DNA): TGTGCCAGCAGCTTCCGACAGCATAATTCACCCCTCCACTTT. This encodes CASSFRQHNSPLHF. The rearrangement joins TRBV7-9 to TRBJ1-6; a weak D match, TRBD1 (5 bases). The V gene lost 3 bases and the J gene lost 5 bases, with 8 bases spanning the gap. Germline V gene data show CDR1 as SEHNR and CDR2 as FQNEAQ (reference sequence). The CDR3 has 14 amino acids.

The V and J genes are TRBV7-2 and TRBJ2-3; TRBD2 matches at 8 bases. The CDR3 is 16 amino acids. Looked up from germline, CDR1 is SGHTA and CDR2 is FQGNSA. V gave up 5 bases and J gave up 8 bases; unmatched junction bases: 15. CDR3 in amino acids: CASSQDIAGRRGTQYF. Here the CDR3 DNA reads TGTGCCAGCAGCCAGGACATAGCGGGGCGCCGTGGTACGCAGTATTTT.

The chain carries TRBV5-1 and TRBJ2-1; 7 bases are shared with TRBD2. Germline trimming cut 4 bases from V and 3 bases from J; bases unmatched to any gene: 10. CDR1 and CDR2 from the germline V gene are SGHRS and YFSETQ. This CDR3 has 16 residues. The CDR3 is CASSLVAGPDYNEQFF. DNA for the CDR3: TGCGCCAGCAGCCTCGTAGCGGGTCCGGACTACAATGAGCAGTTCTTC. Filled out from reference TRBV5-1 and TRBJ2-1, the complete variable domain reads KAGVTQTPRYLIKTRGQQVTLSCSPISGHRSVSWYQQTPGQGLQFLFEYFSETQRNKGNFPGRFSGRQFSNSRSEMNVSTLELGDSALYLCASSLVAGPDYNEQFFGPGTRLTVL.

The chain is built from TRBV5-1 and TRBJ1-4; D is perhaps TRBD1 (5 bases). V was cut by 2 bases and J by 5 bases, with 13 bases left in between. The CDR3 totals 15 residues. CDR1 is SGHRS, CDR2 YFSETQ, per germline. The CDR3 here is CASSFVGTENEKLFF. CDR3 sequence (DNA): TGCGCCAGCAGCTTCGTCGGGACTGAGAATGAAAAACTGTTTTTT.

DNA for the CDR3: TGTGCCAGCAGCTTAAAGGTGGCGGTGGGAACCAAGGGGGCGCTGAACATTCAGTACTTC. The encoded protein is CASSLKVAVGTKGALNIQYF. The chain combines TRBV7-3 with TRBJ2-4, with TRBD1 identical over 7 bases. Germline V gene sequence: CDR1 SGHTA, CDR2 FQGTGA. V trimming: 1 base; J trimming: 7 bases; junction bases outside the gene matches: 22. This CDR3 contains 20 residues.

The rearrangement joins TRBV12-2 to TRBJ1-2; the table assigns TRBD1, which was not confirmed against the DNA. TRBV12-2 is noted as a pseudogene. The CDR3 sequence is 16 residues long. Written as DNA, the CDR3 is TGTGCAAGTCGCTTAGCGAACACCCTGGTAAACTATGGCTACACCTTC. Its protein is CASRLANTLVNYGYTF.

This clone was seen a handful of times. The CDR3 is CASSRGRTNTGELFF. The CDR3 DNA reads TGTGCCAGCAGTCGCGGGAGGACGAACACCGGGGAGCTGTTTTTT. The chain links TRBV7-8 to TRBJ2-2; TRBD2 agrees at 8 bases. Unmatched junction bases numbered 3, after V lost 6 bases and J lost 0 bases. The V gene's germline CDR1 is SGHVS and CDR2 FQNEAQ. This CDR3 has 15 residues.